The following is a TCR beta chain sequence with its context. Sequencing used immunoSEQ multiplex PCR; TCRdb keeps in-frame clones, though not all of them. The profile shows roughly 80,000 clones, about 91% of them singletons. The sample comes from a study of technical replicates of blood from a few donors. Germline V CDR1 and CDR2: WNHNN, SYGVQD (reference sequence). The length of the CDR3 is 16 residues. With 7 bases removed from V and 0 bases from J, the gap between germline ends came to 19 bases. This chain joins TRBV10-1 and TRBJ2-7; a weak D match, TRBD1 (7 bases). Sequencing was done on a sample of T cells isolated from PBMCs. The TCR was taken from a human donor in good health. The CDR3 sequence: CASTLGGDRVSYEQYF. The DNA of the CDR3 is TGCGCCAGCACTTTAGGCGGGGACAGAGTCTCCTACGAGCAGTACTTC.